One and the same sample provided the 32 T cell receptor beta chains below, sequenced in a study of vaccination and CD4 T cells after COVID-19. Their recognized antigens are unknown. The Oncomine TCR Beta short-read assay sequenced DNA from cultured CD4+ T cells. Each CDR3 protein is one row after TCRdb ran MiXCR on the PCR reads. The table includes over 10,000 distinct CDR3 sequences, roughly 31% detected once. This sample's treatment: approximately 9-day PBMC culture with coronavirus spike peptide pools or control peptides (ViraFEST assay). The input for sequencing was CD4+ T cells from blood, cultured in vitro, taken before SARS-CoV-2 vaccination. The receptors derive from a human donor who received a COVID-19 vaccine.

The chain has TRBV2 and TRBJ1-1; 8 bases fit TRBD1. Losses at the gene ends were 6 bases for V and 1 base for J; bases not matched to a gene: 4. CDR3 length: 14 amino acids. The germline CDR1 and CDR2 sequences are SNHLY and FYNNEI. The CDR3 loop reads CASRAGTGNTEAFF. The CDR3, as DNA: TGTGCCAGCAGGGCGGGGACAGGGAACACTGAAGCTTTCTTT.

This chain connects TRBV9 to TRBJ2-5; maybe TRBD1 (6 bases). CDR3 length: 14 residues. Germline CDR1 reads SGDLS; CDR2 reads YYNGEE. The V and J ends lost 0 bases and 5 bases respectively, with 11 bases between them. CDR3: CASSVAGAVETQYF. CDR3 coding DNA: TGTGCCAGCAGCGTAGCAGGGGCGGTCGAGACCCAGTACTTC.

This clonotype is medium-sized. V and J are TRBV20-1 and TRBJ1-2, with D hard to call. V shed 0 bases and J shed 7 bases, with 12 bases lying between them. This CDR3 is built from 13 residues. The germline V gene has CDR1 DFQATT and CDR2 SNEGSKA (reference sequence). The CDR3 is CSARDQGRGGYTF. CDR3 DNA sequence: TGCAGTGCTAGAGATCAAGGGCGTGGTGGCTACACCTTC.

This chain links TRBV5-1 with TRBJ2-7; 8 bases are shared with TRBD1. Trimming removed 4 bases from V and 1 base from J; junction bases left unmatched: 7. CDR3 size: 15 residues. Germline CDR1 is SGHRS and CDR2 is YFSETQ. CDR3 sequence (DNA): TGCGCCAGCAGCCGTGGACAGGGATTATCCTACGAGCAGTACTTC. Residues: CASSRGQGLSYEQYF.

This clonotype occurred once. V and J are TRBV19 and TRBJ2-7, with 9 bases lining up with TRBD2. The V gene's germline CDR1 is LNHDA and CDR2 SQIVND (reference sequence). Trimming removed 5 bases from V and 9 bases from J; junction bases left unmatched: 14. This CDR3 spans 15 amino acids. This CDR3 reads CASSSHEAGGRRQYF. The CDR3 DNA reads TGTGCCAGTAGTTCCCACGAGGCGGGGGGGCGACGGCAGTACTTC. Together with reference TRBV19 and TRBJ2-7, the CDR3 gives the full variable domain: DGGITQSPKYLFRKEGQNVTLSCEQNLNHDAMYWYRQDPGQGLRLIYYSQIVNDFQKGDIAEGYSVSREKKESFPLTVTSAQKNPTAFYLCASSSHEAGGRRQYFGPGTRLTVT.

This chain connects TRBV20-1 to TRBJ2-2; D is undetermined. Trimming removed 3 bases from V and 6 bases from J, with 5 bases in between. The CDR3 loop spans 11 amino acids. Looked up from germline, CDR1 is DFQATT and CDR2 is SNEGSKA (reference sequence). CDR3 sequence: CSARLAGELFF. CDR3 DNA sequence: TGCAGTGCTAGGTTGGCCGGGGAGCTGTTTTTT.

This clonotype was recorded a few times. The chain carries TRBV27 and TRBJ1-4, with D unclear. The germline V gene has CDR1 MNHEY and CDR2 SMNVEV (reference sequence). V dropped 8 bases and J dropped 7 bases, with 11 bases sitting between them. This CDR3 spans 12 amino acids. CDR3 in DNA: TGTGCCAGCGCCACAACGGGTGAAAAACTGTTTTTT. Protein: CASATTGEKLFF. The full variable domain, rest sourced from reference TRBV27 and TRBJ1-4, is EAQVTQNPRYLITVTGKKLTVTCSQNMNHEYMSWYRQDPGLGLRQIYYSMNVEVTDKGDVPEGYKVSRKEKRNFPLILESPSPNQTSLYFCASATTGEKLFFGSGTQLSVL.

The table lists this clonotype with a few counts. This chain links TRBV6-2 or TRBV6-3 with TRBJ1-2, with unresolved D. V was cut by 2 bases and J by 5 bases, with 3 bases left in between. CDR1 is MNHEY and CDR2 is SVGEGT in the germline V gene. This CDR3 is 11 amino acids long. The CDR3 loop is CASSYAYGYTF. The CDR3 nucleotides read TGTGCCAGCAGTTACGCATATGGCTACACCTTC.

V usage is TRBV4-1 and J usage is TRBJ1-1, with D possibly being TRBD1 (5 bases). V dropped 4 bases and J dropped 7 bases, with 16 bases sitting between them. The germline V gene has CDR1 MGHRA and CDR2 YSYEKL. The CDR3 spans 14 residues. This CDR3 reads CASSPQIDSSEAFF. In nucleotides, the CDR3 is TGCGCCAGCAGCCCACAAATCGACAGTAGTGAAGCTTTCTTT.

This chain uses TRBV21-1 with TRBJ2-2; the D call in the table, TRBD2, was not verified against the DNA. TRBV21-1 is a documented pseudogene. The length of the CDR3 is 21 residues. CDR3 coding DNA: TGTGCCAGCAGCAAAGCGCTGGCCGAATGGCGGGGGGGTCGAGGTGCCGGGGAGCTGTTTTTT. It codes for CASSKALAEWRGGRGAGELFF.

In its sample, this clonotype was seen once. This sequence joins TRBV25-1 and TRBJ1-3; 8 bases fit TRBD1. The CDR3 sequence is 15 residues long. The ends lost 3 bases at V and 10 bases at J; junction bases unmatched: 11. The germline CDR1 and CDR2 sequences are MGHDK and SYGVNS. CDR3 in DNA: TGTGCCAGCAGTGACCGGGACAGGCGAATCGGTACCATATATTTT. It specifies CASSDRDRRIGTIYF.

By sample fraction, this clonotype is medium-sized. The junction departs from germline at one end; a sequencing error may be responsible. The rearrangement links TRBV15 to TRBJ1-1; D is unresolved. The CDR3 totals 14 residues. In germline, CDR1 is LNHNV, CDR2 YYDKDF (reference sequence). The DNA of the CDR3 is TGTGCCACCAGCAGAGATGGCGGGGTCCTGAAGCTTAGGTTT. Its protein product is CATSRDGGVLKLRF.

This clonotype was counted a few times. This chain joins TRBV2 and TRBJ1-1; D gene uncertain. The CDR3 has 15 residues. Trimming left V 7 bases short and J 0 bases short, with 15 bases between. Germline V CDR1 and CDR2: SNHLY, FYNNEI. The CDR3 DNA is TGTGCCAGCACGGCCTCTTGGGTCATGAACACTGAAGCTTTCTTT. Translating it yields CASTASWVMNTEAFF.

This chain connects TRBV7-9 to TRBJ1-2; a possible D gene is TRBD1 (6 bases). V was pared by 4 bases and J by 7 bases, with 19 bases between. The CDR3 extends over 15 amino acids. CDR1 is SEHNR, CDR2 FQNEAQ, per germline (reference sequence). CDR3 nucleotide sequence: TGTGCCAGCAGCTCTCGAAACAGGGTCGCGTCTGGCTACACCTTC. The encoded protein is CASSSRNRVASGYTF.

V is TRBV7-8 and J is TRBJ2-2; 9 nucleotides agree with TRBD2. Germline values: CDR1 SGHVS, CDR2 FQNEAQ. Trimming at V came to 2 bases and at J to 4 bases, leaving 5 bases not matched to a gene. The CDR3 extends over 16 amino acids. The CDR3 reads CASSLFLAGTTGELFF. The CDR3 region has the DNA TGTGCCAGCAGCTTATTTCTAGCGGGGACCACCGGGGAGCTGTTTTTT.

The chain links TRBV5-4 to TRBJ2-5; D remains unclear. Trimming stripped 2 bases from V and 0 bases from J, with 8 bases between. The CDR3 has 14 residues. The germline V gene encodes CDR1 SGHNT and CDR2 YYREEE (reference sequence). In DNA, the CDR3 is TGTGCCAGCAGCTTTGGCGCTAACCAAGAGACCCAGTACTTC. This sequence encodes CASSFGANQETQYF.

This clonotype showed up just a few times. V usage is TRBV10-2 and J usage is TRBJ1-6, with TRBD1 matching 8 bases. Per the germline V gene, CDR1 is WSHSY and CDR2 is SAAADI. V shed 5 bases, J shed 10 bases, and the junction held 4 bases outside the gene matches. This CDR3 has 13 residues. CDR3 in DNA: TGCGCCAGCAGTTTGGACAGGGAATCACCCCTCCACTTT. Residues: CASSLDRESPLHF.

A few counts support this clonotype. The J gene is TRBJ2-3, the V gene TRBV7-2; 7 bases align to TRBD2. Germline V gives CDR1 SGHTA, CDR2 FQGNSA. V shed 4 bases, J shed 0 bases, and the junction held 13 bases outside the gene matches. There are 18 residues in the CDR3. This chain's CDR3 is CASSSPPGGGGSTDTQYF. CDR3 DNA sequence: TGTGCCAGCAGCTCCCCGCCTGGCGGGGGAGGGAGCACAGATACGCAGTATTTT.

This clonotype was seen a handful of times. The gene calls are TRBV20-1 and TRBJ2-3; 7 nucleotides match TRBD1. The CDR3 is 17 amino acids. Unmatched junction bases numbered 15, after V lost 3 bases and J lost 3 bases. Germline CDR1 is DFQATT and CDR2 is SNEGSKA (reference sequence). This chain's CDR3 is CSASVDPPGQKTDTQYF. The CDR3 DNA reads TGCAGTGCTAGCGTTGACCCTCCGGGACAGAAAACAGATACGCAGTATTTT.

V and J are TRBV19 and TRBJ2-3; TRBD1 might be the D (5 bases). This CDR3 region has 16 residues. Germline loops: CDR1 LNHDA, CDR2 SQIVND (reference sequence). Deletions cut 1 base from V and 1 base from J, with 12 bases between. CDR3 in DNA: TGTGCCAGTAGTATAGTTGGACAAATCCGCACAGATACGCAGTATTTT. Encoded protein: CASSIVGQIRTDTQYF.

For the CDR3, the DNA is TGTGCCAGTAGTCCGCACTTAGGGACTAGCGGGGAGACCCAGTACTTC. It translates to CASSPHLGTSGETQYF. The chain is built from TRBV19 and TRBJ2-5; 12 nucleotides line up with TRBD2. Trimming took 5 bases from V and 5 from J; bases not matched to a gene: 9. This CDR3 is built from 16 residues. Germline V gene lookup returns CDR1 LNHDA and CDR2 SQIVND (reference sequence).

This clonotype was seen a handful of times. CDR3 loop: CASSEPGRTEAFF. DNA of the CDR3: TGCGCCAGCAGTGAGCCAGGCCGCACTGAAGCTTTCTTT. The chain combines TRBV10-1 with TRBJ1-1; unclear D gene. The CDR3 runs 13 residues. V was clipped by 2 bases and J by 4 bases, with 8 bases between them. Per germline, CDR1 WNHNN and CDR2 SYGVQD (reference sequence).

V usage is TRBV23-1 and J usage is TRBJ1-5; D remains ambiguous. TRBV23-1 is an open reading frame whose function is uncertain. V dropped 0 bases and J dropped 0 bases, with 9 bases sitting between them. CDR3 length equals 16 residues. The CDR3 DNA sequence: TGCGCCAGCAGTCAATCGAGGCGGGATAGCAATCAGCCCCAGCATTTT. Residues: CASSQSRRDSNQPQHF.

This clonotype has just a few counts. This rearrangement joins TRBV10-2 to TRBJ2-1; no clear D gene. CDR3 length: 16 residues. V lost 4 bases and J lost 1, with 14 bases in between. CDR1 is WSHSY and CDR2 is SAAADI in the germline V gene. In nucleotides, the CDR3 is TGCGCCAGCAGTGTAGCCAGGCCTAAGTCCTACAATGAGCAGTTCTTC. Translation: CASSVARPKSYNEQFF.

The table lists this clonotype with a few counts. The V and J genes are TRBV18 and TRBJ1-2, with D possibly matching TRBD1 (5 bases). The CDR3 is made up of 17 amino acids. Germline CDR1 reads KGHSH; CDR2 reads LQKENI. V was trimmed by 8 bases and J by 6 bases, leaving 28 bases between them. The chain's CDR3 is CASGLKWGLQVSDGYTF. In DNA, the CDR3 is TGTGCCAGCGGCCTCAAGTGGGGACTGCAGGTCTCTGATGGCTACACCTTC.

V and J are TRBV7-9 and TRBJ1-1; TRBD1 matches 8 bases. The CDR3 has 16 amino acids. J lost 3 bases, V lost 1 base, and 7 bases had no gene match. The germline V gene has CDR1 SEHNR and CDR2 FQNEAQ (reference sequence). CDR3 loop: CASSLGTGRPDTEAFF. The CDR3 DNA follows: TGTGCCAGCAGCTTAGGGACAGGGCGACCGGACACTGAAGCTTTCTTT.

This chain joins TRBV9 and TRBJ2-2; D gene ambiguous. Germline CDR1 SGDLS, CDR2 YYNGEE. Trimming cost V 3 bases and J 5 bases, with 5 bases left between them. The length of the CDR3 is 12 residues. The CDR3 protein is CASSAATGELFF. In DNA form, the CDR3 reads TGTGCCAGCAGCGCAGCGACCGGGGAGCTGTTTTTT.

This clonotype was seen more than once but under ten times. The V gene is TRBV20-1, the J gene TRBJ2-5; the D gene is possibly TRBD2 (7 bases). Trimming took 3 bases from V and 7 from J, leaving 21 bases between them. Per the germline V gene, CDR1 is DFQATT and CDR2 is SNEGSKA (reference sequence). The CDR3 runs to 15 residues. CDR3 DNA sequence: TGCAGTGCTAGGAAGGGGCAGGGGAGGGTCGGGACCCAGTACTTC. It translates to CSARKGQGRVGTQYF.

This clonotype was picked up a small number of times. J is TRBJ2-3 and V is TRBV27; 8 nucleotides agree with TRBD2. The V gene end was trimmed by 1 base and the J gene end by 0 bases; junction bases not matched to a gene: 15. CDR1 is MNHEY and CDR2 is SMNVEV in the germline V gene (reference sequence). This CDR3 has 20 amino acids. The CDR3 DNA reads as TGTGCCAGCAGTTTATGGGGCGGGGGGAGCCGGTACCCTAGCACAGATACGCAGTATTTT. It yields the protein CASSLWGGGSRYPSTDTQYF.

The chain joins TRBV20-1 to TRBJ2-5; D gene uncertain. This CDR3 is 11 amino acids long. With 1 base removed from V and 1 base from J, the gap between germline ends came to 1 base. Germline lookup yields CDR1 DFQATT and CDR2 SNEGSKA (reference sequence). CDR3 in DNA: TGCAGTGCTAGAGCCCAAGAGACCCAGTACTTC. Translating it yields CSARAQETQYF.

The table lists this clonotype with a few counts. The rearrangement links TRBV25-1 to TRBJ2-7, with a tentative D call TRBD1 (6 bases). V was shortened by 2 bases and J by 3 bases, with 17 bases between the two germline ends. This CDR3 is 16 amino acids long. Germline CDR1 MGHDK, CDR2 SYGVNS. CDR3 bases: TGTGCCAGCAGTGAAGGGTGGCAGGGGACCCGCTACGAGCAGTACTTC. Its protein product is CASSEGWQGTRYEQYF.

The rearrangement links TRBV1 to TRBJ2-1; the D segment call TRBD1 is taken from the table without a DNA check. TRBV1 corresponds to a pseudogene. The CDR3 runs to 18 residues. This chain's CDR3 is CTSSQVSGDRGFYNEQFF. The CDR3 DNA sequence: TGCACCAGCAGCCAAGTTTCCGGGGACAGGGGGTTTTACAATGAGCAGTTCTTC.